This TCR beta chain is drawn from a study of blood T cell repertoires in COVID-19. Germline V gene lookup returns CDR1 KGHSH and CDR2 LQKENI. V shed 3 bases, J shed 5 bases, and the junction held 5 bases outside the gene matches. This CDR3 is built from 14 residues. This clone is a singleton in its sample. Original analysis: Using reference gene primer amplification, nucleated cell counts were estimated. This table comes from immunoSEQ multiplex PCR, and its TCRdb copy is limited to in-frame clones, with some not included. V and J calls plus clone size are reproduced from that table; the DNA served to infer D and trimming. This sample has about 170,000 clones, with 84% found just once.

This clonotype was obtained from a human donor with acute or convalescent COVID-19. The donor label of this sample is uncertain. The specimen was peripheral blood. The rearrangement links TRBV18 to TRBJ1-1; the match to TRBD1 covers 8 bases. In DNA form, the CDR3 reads TGTGCCAGCTCACCGGGACAGGAGGAAACTGAAGCTTTCTTT. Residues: CASSPGQEETEAFF.